One and the same sample provided the 13 T cell receptor beta chains below, sequenced in a study of T cells in Graves' hyperthyroidism and ophthalmopathy. TCR beta CDR3 regions were amplified from RNA transcripts. The study used the HTBI primer set for a first-round RT-PCR of the TCR CDR3. TCRdb itself ran the multiplex PCR reads through MiXCR, one entry per CDR3 protein. The data contain some 510,000 distinct CDR3 sequences, less than 25% of them seen just once; the ten biggest clones take up about 26%. The material sequenced was blood. The receptor set was obtained from a man between 18 and 35 years old with Graves' hyperthyroidism.

The chain employs TRBV12-3 or TRBV12-4 and TRBJ1-2; D possibly corresponds to TRBD1 (5 bases). The CDR3 spans 15 residues. V was pared by 1 base and J by 6 bases, with 15 bases between. The CDR3 region is CASSLGTLPPDGYTF. The CDR3 coding sequence is TGTGCCAGCAGTTTAGGGACACTTCCTCCTGATGGCTACACCTTC.

The count of this clonotype is one. V and J are TRBV6-5 and TRBJ1-2; D is possibly TRBD1 (5 bases). V was pared by 4 bases and J by 7 bases, with 19 bases between. The CDR3 is 15 amino acids. Germline V gene sequence: CDR1 MNHEY, CDR2 SVGAGI. CDR3 bases: TGTGCCAGCAGTTCGTCCGGGACGGATGAAAGTGGCTACACCTTC. Amino acids: CASSSSGTDESGYTF.

The sample holds many counts of this clonotype. This sequence joins TRBV12-3 or TRBV12-4 and TRBJ2-5; TRBD2 matches at 12 bases. The CDR3 length is 14 residues. V lost 4 bases to trimming and J lost 5 bases; unmatched junction nucleotides: 2. DNA for the CDR3: TGTGCCAGCAGTTCTAGCGGGGGGGAGGAGACCCAGTACTTC. It codes for CASSSSGGEETQYF.

The rearrangement uses TRBV20-1 and TRBJ1-3; D gene uncertain. The germline CDR1 and CDR2 sequences are DFQATT and SNEGSKA (reference sequence). V was pared by 3 bases and J by 4 bases, with 10 bases between. The CDR3 consists of 13 residues. CDR3 nucleotides: TGCAGTGCTAGGCCGCTAACGGGAAACACCATATATTTT. Translating it yields CSARPLTGNTIYF.

The genes are TRBV6-1 and TRBJ1-2, with 8 bases matching TRBD1. J gave up 5 bases and V 2 bases, and 7 bases lay outside the gene matches. The CDR3 loop spans 15 amino acids. The germline V gene encodes CDR1 MNHNS and CDR2 SASEGT. CDR3 bases: TGTGCCAGCAGTGAAATCGGGACAGGAAAGTATGGCTACACCTTC. Translating it yields CASSEIGTGKYGYTF.

This clonotype was seen a handful of times. A much larger clonotype is one base distant, so this may be a read error. The chain links TRBV24-1 to TRBJ2-2; 16 nucleotides agree with TRBD2. The V gene's germline CDR1 is KGHDR and CDR2 SFDVKD. The CDR3 is 19 residues long. Trimming removed 4 bases from V and 0 bases from J; junction bases left unmatched: 4. In DNA form, the CDR3 reads TGTGCCACCAGTGAGGGGGGACTAGCGGGGGGGACGAACACCGGGGAGCTGTTTTTT. This codes for CATSEGGLAGGTNTGELFF.

At least ten counts were recorded for this clonotype. This chain connects TRBV12-3 or TRBV12-4 to TRBJ1-5; tentatively, D is TRBD1 (6 bases). V was cut by 7 bases and J by 7 bases, with 20 bases left in between. This CDR3 contains 15 residues. CDR3 coding DNA: TGTGCCAGCAACCTGGGGCAGGGGCTCATACAGCCCCAGCATTTT. Its translation: CASNLGQGLIQPQHF.

The CDR3 nucleotides are TGTGCCATCAGCCCAGCGGAAAACACTGAAGCTTTCTTT. Amino acids: CAISPAENTEAFF. The genes are TRBV10-3 and TRBJ1-1; D is uncertain. Trimming pared 6 bases from V and 2 bases from J, leaving 10 bases between. CDR1 is ENHRY, CDR2 SYGVKD, per germline. The CDR3 is 13 residues long.

This clonotype appeared a single time. A single base separates this from a much larger clone, so it may be a read error. The CDR3 ends on some other residue instead of the conserved phenylalanine or tryptophan, so this is likely a read error. The rearrangement uses TRBV29-1 and TRBJ1-1; possible D gene TRBD1, 5 bases. V lost 4 bases, J lost 3 bases, and 12 bases lay in between. CDR3 length: 13 amino acids. The germline V gene has CDR1 SQVTM and CDR2 ANQGSEA. The CDR3 is CSVGDGVYTEAFL. DNA of the CDR3: TGCAGCGTTGGGGACGGTGTTTACACTGAAGCTTTCTTG.

The table lists this clonotype with many counts. This chain joins TRBV2 and TRBJ2-7; D gene uncertain. The V gene lost 2 bases and the J gene lost 0 bases, with 8 bases spanning the gap. The CDR3 spans 14 residues. In germline, CDR1 is SNHLY, CDR2 FYNNEI. The CDR3 sequence is CASSEQESSYEQYF. The DNA for the CDR3 is TGTGCCAGCAGTGAACAGGAGAGCTCCTACGAGCAGTACTTC.

This chain connects TRBV10-2 to TRBJ1-1; no reliable D call. The length of the CDR3 is 18 residues. Trimming left V 2 bases short and J 4 bases short, with 23 bases between. Germline loops: CDR1 WSHSY, CDR2 SAAADI. The CDR3 DNA is TGCGCCAGCAGTGAGAACCCCCGGGCCACCAGCCTTCCCACTGAAGCTTTCTTT. This sequence encodes CASSENPRATSLPTEAFF.

This clonotype was recorded a few times. This may be a read error, as it is one base from a much larger clone. This chain links TRBV11-2 with TRBJ2-5; D unresolved. The CDR3 extends over 13 amino acids. Looked up from germline, CDR1 is SGHAT and CDR2 is FQNNGV. The CDR3: CTSSLVIGETQYF. CDR3 bases: TGTACCAGCAGCTTAGTCATAGGAGAGACCCAGTACTTC.

A remark on this clonotype: This sequence may be a read error, since a much larger clone differs from it by one base. The chain employs TRBV4-1 and TRBJ2-5, with 8 bases identical to TRBD1. Germline V lookup: CDR1 MGHRA, CDR2 YSYEKL. This CDR3 has 14 residues. The CDR3 is CASSQKQGEETEYF. CDR3 DNA sequence: TGCGCCAGCAGCCAAAAACAGGGGGAAGAGACCGAGTACTTC.